The subject of this entry is one T cell receptor beta chain. This entry belongs to a study of blood T cell repertoires in COVID-19. As for the study in general: Whether acute or convalescent, the COVID-19 samples came from the United States, Italy and Spain. The cDNA or gDNA used as material had been derived from T cells, B-cell-depleted T cells, or PBMCs.

The CDR3 loop spans 15 amino acids. The V end was cut by 6 bases, the J end by 8 bases, with 17 bases between. The germline V gene encodes CDR1 LNHDA and CDR2 SQIVND (reference sequence). Methods used by the authors: Amplifying reference gene primers gave estimates of nucleated cell counts. The method was immunoSEQ multiplex PCR; TCRdb's version includes in-frame clones alone and lacks a portion of them. The V and J calls and clone size are taken from that table; D and trimming were inferred from the DNA. The sample includes about 48,000 clones, about nine tenths of them seen just once. The clonotype comes from a man aged 70-80 years with acute or convalescent COVID-19. The sample consisted of peripheral blood. The chain links TRBV19 to TRBJ1-6; D is perhaps TRBD1 (6 bases). CDR3: CASSFFGTPHSPLHF. The CDR3, as DNA: TGTGCCAGTAGCTTCTTTGGGACACCTCATTCACCCCTCCACTTT.